These T cell receptor beta chains were read from a single sample in a study of neurological immune-mediated disorders. TCRdb reanalysed the 5' RACE reads using MiXCR and keeps one entry per CDR3 protein. Counted here are around 69,000 distinct CDR3 sequences, 3% to 4% occurring once; the ten biggest clones make up about 4%. Sequenced: PBMCs. All receptors come from a man aged 35 to 55 with multiple sclerosis. Both conserved end residues are part of each CDR3. D genes are given only for firm matches. For some rows the clone size is stated as once, few or many, or as a class when expanded; others skip it.

size: many; D: -; J: TRBJ2-7; V: TRBV6-5; CDR3: CASSYLREQYF; DNA: TGTGCCAGCAGTTACCTGAGGGAGCAGTACTTC
size: many; D: -; J: TRBJ1-4; V: TRBV7-9; CDR3: CASSLQYEKLFF; DNA: TGTGCCAGCAGCTTACAATATGAAAAACTGTTTTTT
size: many; D: TRBD1; J: TRBJ2-7; V: TRBV20-1; CDR3: CSATGTGGGYEQYF; DNA: TGCAGTGCTACCGGGACAGGGGGGGGATACGAGCAGTACTTC
size: many; D: -; J: TRBJ2-7; V: TRBV6-5; CDR3: CASSSNPFNYEQYF; DNA: TGTGCCAGCAGTTCAAACCCTTTTAACTACGAGCAGTACTTC
size: -; D: -; J: TRBJ1-2; V: TRBV7-8; CDR3: CASSPSRGREVGYTF; DNA: TGTGCCAGCAGCCCTAGTAGAGGCAGGGAAGTTGGCTACACCTTC
size: many; D: -; J: TRBJ2-3; V: TRBV5-1; CDR3: CASSFLERSTDTQYF; DNA: TGCGCCAGCAGCTTCTTAGAGAGGAGCACAGATACGCAGTATTTT
size: many; D: -; J: TRBJ2-1; V: TRBV5-1; CDR3: CASSLETANEQFF; DNA: TGCGCCAGCAGCTTGGAGACTGCCAATGAGCAGTTCTTC
size: many; D: TRBD2; J: TRBJ2-2; V: TRBV4-2; CDR3: CASSQRLAGANTGELFF; DNA: TGTGCCAGCAGCCAAAGACTAGCGGGAGCGAACACCGGGGAGCTGTTTTTT
size: many; D: -; J: TRBJ1-3; V: TRBV12-3/TRBV12-4; CDR3: CASLRGGFLSGNTIYF; DNA: TGTGCCAGCCTTCGGGGGGGTTTCCTCTCTGGAAACACCATATATTTT
size: many; D: -; J: TRBJ2-1; V: TRBV5-1; CDR3: CASSLVWGNGDYNEQFF; DNA: TGCGCCAGCAGCTTGGTTTGGGGGAATGGGGACTACAATGAGCAGTTCTTC
size: few; D: TRBD1; J: TRBJ2-7; V: TRBV9; CDR3: CASSVGQGDYEQYF; DNA: TGTGCCAGCAGCGTGGGACAGGGGGACTACGAGCAGTACTTC
size: many; D: TRBD1; J: TRBJ2-2; V: TRBV20-1; CDR3: CSAPTGATGELFF; DNA: TGCAGTGCCCCGACAGGGGCGACCGGGGAGCTGTTTTTT
size: many; D: -; J: TRBJ2-2; V: TRBV29-1; CDR3: CSVAVNTGELFF; DNA: TGCAGCGTTGCGGTGAACACCGGGGAGCTGTTTTTT
size: many; D: -; J: TRBJ2-2; V: TRBV12-3/TRBV12-4; CDR3: CASSPGSKTGELFF; DNA: TGTGCCAGCAGTCCCGGGAGCAAAACCGGGGAGCTGTTTTTT
size: many; D: -; J: TRBJ1-5; V: TRBV6-6; CDR3: CASRQGANGRHF; DNA: TGTGCCAGCAGACAAGGAGCGAACGGGAGGCATTTT
size: -; D: TRBD2; J: TRBJ2-3; V: TRBV20-1; CDR3: CSAPRAGRAEDTQYF; DNA: TGCAGTGCTCCCAGGGCGGGGAGGGCCGAAGATACGCAGTATTTT
size: many; D: TRBD2; J: TRBJ2-1; V: TRBV14; CDR3: CASSRTSGRGEQFF; DNA: TGTGCCAGCAGCCGGACTAGCGGGAGAGGCGAGCAGTTCTTC
size: many; D: TRBD2; J: TRBJ2-7; V: TRBV7-2; CDR3: CASSVSGGAYEQYF; DNA: TGTGCCAGCAGCGTTAGCGGGGGGGCCTACGAGCAGTACTTC
size: many; D: TRBD2; J: TRBJ2-3; V: TRBV20-1; CDR3: CSARTSGGPRDTQYF; DNA: TGCAGTGCTAGGACTAGCGGGGGGCCCCGGGATACGCAGTATTTT
size: -; D: TRBD1; J: TRBJ2-5; V: TRBV7-6; CDR3: CASSWTGTGVETQYF; DNA: TGTGCCAGCAGCTGGACCGGGACAGGGGTGGAGACCCAGTACTTC
size: -; D: -; J: TRBJ1-2; V: TRBV2; CDR3: CASSEGRSYGYTF; DNA: TGTGCCAGCAGTGAGGGCAGATCTTATGGCTACACCTTC
size: many; D: TRBD1; J: TRBJ2-5; V: TRBV12-3/TRBV12-4; CDR3: CASSTWDSSETQYF; DNA: TGTGCCAGCAGTACCTGGGACAGTTCAGAGACCCAGTACTTC
size: many; D: -; J: TRBJ1-5; V: TRBV27; CDR3: CASSLSPGVGNQPQHF; DNA: TGTGCCAGCAGTTTATCGCCAGGGGTGGGAAATCAGCCCCAGCATTTT